The rows below give T cell receptor beta chains drawn from one sample of a study of yellow fever vaccine responses in identical twins. One entry per CDR3 protein results from TCRdb running MiXCR on the RT-PCR reads. Of fewer than 3,500 distinct CDR3 sequences listed, around 80% are singletons. The sequencing used T cells from blood (PBMCs), unsorted or a sorted subset (not recorded which), collected before or after yellow fever vaccination (not recorded which). Receptor source: a woman aged 18-29 years who received the yellow fever vaccine. Both conserved end residues are part of each CDR3. The D gene is left open where the match is weak. Expanded clones are given a class, and other clones once, few, many or no size at all.

v_call	d_call	clone_size	j_call	cdr3_nt	cdr3_aa
TRBV10-3	-	once	TRBJ1-2	TGTGCCATCAGTGAAGGCGATAACTATGGCTACACCTTC	CAISEGDNYGYTF
TRBV29-1	-	once	TRBJ1-2	TGCAGCGTTCGGGCCGAAAACTATGGCTACACCTTC	CSVRAENYGYTF
TRBV10-3	-	-	TRBJ1-2	TGTGCCATCAGTGATCCCAGGGAGTTACGTGGCTACACCTTC	CAISDPRELRGYTF
TRBV20-1	-	-	TRBJ1-3	TGCAGTGCTAGGAAGCCGGTTACTGGAAACACCATATATTTT	CSARKPVTGNTIYF
TRBV12-2	-	few	TRBJ2-3	TGTGCAAGTCGCTTAGCGTCTGGTTCGGAGTTGGCAGATACGCAGTATTTT	CASRLASGSELADTQYF
TRBV2	-	-	TRBJ2-5	TGTGCCAGCGGTCAGGGTATTTACCAAGAGACCCAGTACTTC	CASGQGIYQETQYF
TRBV11-3	TRBD1	-	TRBJ2-5	TGTGCCAGCAGATCCCGACAGGGGGAAGAGACCCAGTACTTC	CASRSRQGEETQYF
TRBV6-1	-	-	TRBJ2-1	TGTGCCAGCAAGCGGAGGAGCTCCTACAATGAGCAGTTCTTC	CASKRRSSYNEQFF
TRBV11-2	-	few	TRBJ2-1	TGTGCCAGCAGCTTTGAGTCCGGGATATACAATGAGCAGTTCTTC	CASSFESGIYNEQFF
TRBV5-6	-	-	TRBJ1-5	TGTGCCAGCAGCTTGAAGCGGACCGGGCAGCCCCAGCATTTT	CASSLKRTGQPQHF
TRBV3-1	TRBD2	-	TRBJ2-5	TGTGCCAGCAGCTACACTACTAGCGGGAGATTCAGAGAGACCCAGTACTTC	CASSYTTSGRFRETQYF
TRBV12-3/TRBV12-4	-	-	TRBJ1-5	TGTGCCAGCAGTTTAGGATCAGGGATCAATCAGCCCCAGCATTTT	CASSLGSGINQPQHF
TRBV7-9	TRBD2	-	TRBJ2-1	TGTGCCAGCAGCTTAGAATCACAACTAGCGGGTTACAATGAGCAGTTCTTC	CASSLESQLAGYNEQFF
TRBV9	-	few	TRBJ2-7	TGTGCCAGCAGCGGCGGGGCCACATACTACGAGCAGTACTTC	CASSGGATYYEQYF
TRBV4-2	TRBD2	-	TRBJ2-7	TGTGCCAGCAGCCAAGATCGGGACTATGCCTACGAGCAGTACTTC	CASSQDRDYAYEQYF
TRBV2	-	-	TRBJ2-1	TGTGCCAGCAGTTTGGACGGGAATGAGCAGTTCTTC	CASSLDGNEQFF
TRBV14	-	few	TRBJ2-3	TGTGCCAGCAGCCAACTATGGGCAGATACGCAGTATTTT	CASSQLWADTQYF
TRBV11-1	-	-	TRBJ2-3	TGTGCCAGCAGCTATGGCACAGATACGCAGTATTTT	CASSYGTDTQYF
TRBV19	TRBD2	-	TRBJ2-5	TGTGCCAGTAGGGGACTAGCGGGAGAGACCCAGTACTTC	CASRGLAGETQYF
TRBV2	-	-	TRBJ1-1	TGTGCCAGCAGTGAAGATCTCGGGGGCACTGAAGCTTTCTTT	CASSEDLGGTEAFF
TRBV6-2/TRBV6-3	TRBD1	-	TRBJ1-2	TGTGCCAGCAGTCTCCCGGGACAGACTGGCTACACCTTC	CASSLPGQTGYTF
TRBV4-3	TRBD2	-	TRBJ2-1	TGCGCCAGCAGCCAAGATTGGCTAGCGGGAGACAATGAGCAGTTCTTC	CASSQDWLAGDNEQFF
TRBV30	-	-	TRBJ2-2	TGTGCCTGGAGTGTTACCCACACCGGGGAGCTGTTTTTT	CAWSVTHTGELFF
TRBV5-4	-	-	TRBJ2-3	TGTGCCAGCAGCGTCGGGCGAGGGGTTACGCAGTATTTT	CASSVGRGVTQYF
TRBV6-1	-	-	TRBJ2-7	TGTGCCAGCAGTCTGACTAGAATGAACCACGAGCAGTACTTC	CASSLTRMNHEQYF
TRBV7-9	TRBD2	-	TRBJ2-3	TGTGCCAGCAGCCGGACTAGCGGGAGGATGGATACGCAGTATTTT	CASSRTSGRMDTQYF
TRBV10-3	TRBD1	-	TRBJ2-5	TGTGCCATCAGGGGGACAGAGCAAGAGACCCAGTACTTC	CAIRGTEQETQYF
TRBV10-3	-	-	TRBJ2-3	TGTGCCATCAGCCGACAGCTTAGCACAGATACGCAGTATTTT	CAISRQLSTDTQYF
TRBV10-3	-	-	TRBJ1-1	TGTGCCATCAGCGGGACACTGAACACTGAAGCTTTCTTT	CAISGTLNTEAFF
TRBV6-1	-	few	TRBJ2-7	TGTGCCAGCAGTGAAACAGGTCCTCCCACCTACGAGCAGTACTTC	CASSETGPPTYEQYF
TRBV20-1	TRBD2	-	TRBJ2-1	TGCAGTGCTACCATCGGACTAGCGGAGCTTGAGCAGTTCTTC	CSATIGLAELEQFF
TRBV11-3	TRBD2	-	TRBJ2-3	TGTGCCAGCGGCACTAGCGGGAGCACAGATACGCAGTATTTT	CASGTSGSTDTQYF
TRBV11-1	TRBD2	-	TRBJ2-3	TGTGCCAGCAGCTCCGGACTAGCGGGAAAACGAACAGATACGCAGTATTTT	CASSSGLAGKRTDTQYF
TRBV11-1	-	-	TRBJ2-2	TGTGCCAGCAGCGCCGGACCCCTTCCCCCCGGGGAGCTGTTTTTT	CASSAGPLPPGELFF
TRBV7-3	-	once	TRBJ2-4	TGTGCCAGCAGCTTAACTAGCGGCAGTGCCAAAAACATTCAGTACTTC	CASSLTSGSAKNIQYF
TRBV2	-	-	TRBJ2-7	TGTGCCAGCAGCCTAACAGGTGGGGTTAGCGAGCAGTACTTC	CASSLTGGVSEQYF
TRBV7-3	-	-	TRBJ2-1	TGTGCCAGCAGCCTAAATTTGTACAATGAGCAGTTCTTC	CASSLNLYNEQFF
TRBV18	TRBD2	once	TRBJ2-1	TGTGCCAGCTCCGCTAGCGGCAACAATGAGCAGTTCTTC	CASSASGNNEQFF
TRBV11-2	-	-	TRBJ1-1	TGTGCCAGCAGCTTAGAGGGGATGAACACTGAAGCTTTCTTT	CASSLEGMNTEAFF
TRBV18	-	-	TRBJ2-7	TGTGCCAGCTCACCTTCGGACTACGAGCAGTACTTC	CASSPSDYEQYF
TRBV7-6	TRBD1	-	TRBJ2-7	TGTGCCAGCAGCTTTGACAGGGCCTACGAGCAGTACTTC	CASSFDRAYEQYF
TRBV5-1	-	-	TRBJ2-1	TGCGCCAGCAGCTTGTGGGGGGCCAGTGAGCAGTTCTTC	CASSLWGASEQFF
TRBV6-5	-	-	TRBJ1-5	TGTGCCAGCAGTTACTCGAGCAGGGGCGGTCAGCCCCAGCATTTT	CASSYSSRGGQPQHF
TRBV28	-	-	TRBJ1-6	TGTGCCAGCAGTTTCCAAGTTTATAATTCACCCCTCCACTTT	CASSFQVYNSPLHF
TRBV29-1	TRBD1	-	TRBJ1-5	TGCAGCGTTTGGACAGGGTTGAATCAGCCCCAGCATTTT	CSVWTGLNQPQHF
TRBV12-3/TRBV12-4	-	few	TRBJ1-6	TGTGCCAGCAGTTTCTCGGACAGTAATTCACCCCTCCACTTT	CASSFSDSNSPLHF
TRBV2	TRBD1	-	TRBJ2-1	TGTGCCAGCAGTGAAGCGGGACAGGATTACAATGAGCAGTTCTTC	CASSEAGQDYNEQFF
TRBV11-1	-	-	TRBJ2-1	TGTGCCAGCAGCTTAGTCGGGAGTCACAATGAGCAGTTCTTC	CASSLVGSHNEQFF
TRBV29-1	TRBD2	-	TRBJ2-3	TGCAGCGTTGAAGACGGCCTAGCGGGACACACAGATACGCAGTATTTT	CSVEDGLAGHTDTQYF
TRBV20-1	TRBD1	few	TRBJ2-7	TGCAGTGCAAGGACAGGGGTCTACGAGCAGTACTTC	CSARTGVYEQYF
TRBV7-9	-	-	TRBJ2-5	TGTGCCAGCAGCTTCCTTGGGGCAGGGCCGGCAAAGACCCAGTACTTC	CASSFLGAGPAKTQYF
TRBV7-6	-	-	TRBJ2-3	TGTGCTAGCAGCTTTGGGGGCGCGTCTGGCACAGATACGCAGTATTTT	CASSFGGASGTDTQYF
TRBV4-2	TRBD1	-	TRBJ2-1	TGTGCCAGCAGCCAAGACGGGACAGGAGGCTTTGAGCAGTTCTTC	CASSQDGTGGFEQFF